The clone carrying this T cell receptor (beta chain) appeared a few times. The entry originates in a study of blood T cell repertoires in COVID-19. Overall study context: Sample material is recorded as cDNA or gDNA derived from T cells, B-cell-depleted T cells, or PBMCs.

As originally analysed: Estimated nucleated cell counts came from reference gene primer amplification. TCRdb's table, derived via immunoSEQ multiplex PCR, lists solely in-frame clones and lacks some. For V, J and clone size, that table is used; D and trimming come from the DNA. The sample lists more than 75,000 clones; 70% to 90% were seen once. CDR1 KGHDR and CDR2 SFDVKD come from the germline V gene. The CDR3 runs to 20 residues. V lost 9 bases, J lost 1 base, and 21 bases stayed unmatched. The chain is built from TRBV24-1 and TRBJ1-5; 9 bases agree with TRBD1. Specimen: peripheral blood. This clonotype originated in a woman in her sixties or seventies with acute or convalescent COVID-19. As DNA, the CDR3 is TGTGCCACCTCCCATTCCCCCCGGGACAGGGAAGCAATGAGCAATCAGCCCCAGCATTTT. Protein product: CATSHSPRDREAMSNQPQHF.